Listed below are T cell receptor beta chains from one sample, sequenced in a study of CD8+ T cells in alopecia areata. The method was immunoSEQ multiplex PCR; TCRdb's version includes in-frame clones alone and lacks a portion of them. The sample carries roughly 120,000 clones, about three fifths recorded once. The material sequenced was CD8+ T cells sorted from blood, taken at week 24, from a patient treated with tofacitinib. The receptors stem from a human donor with alopecia areata. Each CDR3 is given with its conserved first and last residue. Size is stated for part of the rows, as once, few or many counts, or as a class when the clone is expanded.

j_gene	len	v_gene	abundance	CDR3aa
TRBJ1-6	15	TRBV14	once	CASSQAQGHNSPLHF
TRBJ1-1	15	TRBV30	NA	CAWSVMEGANTEAFF
TRBJ2-5	16	TRBV13	NA	CASRKTGMGEQETQYF
TRBJ1-1	11	TRBV20-1	once	CSATWGTEAFF
TRBJ2-3	15	TRBV30	few	CAWGRGASSTDTQYF
TRBJ1-5	13	TRBV13	NA	CASSHGRAQPQHF
TRBJ1-2	17	TRBV9	NA	CASSDARGVTGYYGYTF
TRBJ2-1	12	TRBV7-9	NA	CASSLEGSEQFF
TRBJ2-3	18	TRBV7-2	NA	CASRNDRGLVRMTDTQYF
TRBJ1-1	15	TRBV5-1	NA	CASSGLGQMNTEAFF
TRBJ2-5	15	TRBV10-3	few	CAIRGTSGNQETQYF
TRBJ1-2	15	TRBV7-9	NA	CASSSSGGRYYGYTF
TRBJ2-7	15	TRBV7-9	NA	CASSSQSTGLAEQYF
TRBJ2-7	15	TRBV7-9	NA	CASSFVPSVTYEQYF
TRBJ2-7	14	TRBV12-5	NA	CASGKKQGRYEQYF
TRBJ2-7	13	TRBV5-1	NA	CASTGTGSYEQYF
TRBJ2-7	14	TRBV9	NA	CASSTDRGGYEQYF
TRBJ1-2	15	TRBV10-3	NA	CAISDLGTENYGYTF
TRBJ1-1	15	TRBV6-5	NA	CASSSGQGADTEAFF
TRBJ2-1	16	TRBV11-2	NA	CASSQTGRVGYNEQFF